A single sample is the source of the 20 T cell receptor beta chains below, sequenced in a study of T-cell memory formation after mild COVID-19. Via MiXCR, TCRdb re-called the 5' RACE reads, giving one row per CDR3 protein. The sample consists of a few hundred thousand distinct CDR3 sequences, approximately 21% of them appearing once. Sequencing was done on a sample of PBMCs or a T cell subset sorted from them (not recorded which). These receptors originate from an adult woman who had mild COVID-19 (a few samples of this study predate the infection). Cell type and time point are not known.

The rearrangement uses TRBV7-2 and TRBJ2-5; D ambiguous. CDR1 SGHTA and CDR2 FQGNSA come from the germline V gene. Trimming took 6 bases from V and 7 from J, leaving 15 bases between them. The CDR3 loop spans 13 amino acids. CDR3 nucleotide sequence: TGTGCCAGCAGAGAGACACCCGCCGGGACCCAGTACTTC. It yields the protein CASRETPAGTQYF.

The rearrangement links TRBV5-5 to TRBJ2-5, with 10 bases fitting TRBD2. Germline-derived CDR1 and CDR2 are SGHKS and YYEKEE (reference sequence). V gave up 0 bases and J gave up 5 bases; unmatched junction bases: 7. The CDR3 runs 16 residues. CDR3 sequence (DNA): TGTGCCAGCAGCTTGGGAAGCGGGGGGGCCATGGAGACCCAGTACTTC. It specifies CASSLGSGGAMETQYF. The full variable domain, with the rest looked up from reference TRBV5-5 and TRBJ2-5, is DAGVTQSPTHLIKTRGQQVTLRCSPISGHKSVSWYQQVLGQGPQFIFQYYEKEERGRGNFPDRFSARQFPNYSSELNVNALLLGDSALYLCASSLGSGGAMETQYFGPGTRLLVL.

The CDR3 region has the DNA TGTGCCAGCAGCCAGAGCGGGGTCACAGATACGCAGTATTTT. Residues: CASSQSGVTDTQYF. V is TRBV7-9 and J is TRBJ2-3; 7 bases fit TRBD2. Germline trimming cut 5 bases from V and 2 bases from J; bases unmatched to any gene: 4. Germline V gene data show CDR1 as SEHNR and CDR2 as FQNEAQ (reference sequence). The CDR3 runs 14 residues.

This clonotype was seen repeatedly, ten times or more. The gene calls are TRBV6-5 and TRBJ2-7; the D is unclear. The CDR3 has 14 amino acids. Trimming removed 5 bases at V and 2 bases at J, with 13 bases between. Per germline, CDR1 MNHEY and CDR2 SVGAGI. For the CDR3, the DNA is TGTGCCAGCAGTCGGTACGGCAGGACCTACGAGCAGTACTTC. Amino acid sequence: CASSRYGRTYEQYF.

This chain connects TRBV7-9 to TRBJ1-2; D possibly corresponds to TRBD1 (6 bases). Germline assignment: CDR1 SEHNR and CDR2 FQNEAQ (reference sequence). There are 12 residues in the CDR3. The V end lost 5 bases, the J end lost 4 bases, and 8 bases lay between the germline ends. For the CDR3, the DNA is TGTGCCAGCAGCCGGGACATCTATGGCTACACCTTC. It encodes CASSRDIYGYTF.

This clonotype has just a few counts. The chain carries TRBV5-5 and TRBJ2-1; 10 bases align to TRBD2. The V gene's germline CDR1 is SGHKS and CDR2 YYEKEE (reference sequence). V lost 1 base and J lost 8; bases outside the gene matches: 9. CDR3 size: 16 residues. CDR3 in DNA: TGTGCCAGCAGCTTGCTCAAGCGGGAGGGCCGATATGAGCAGTTCTTC. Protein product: CASSLLKREGRYEQFF.

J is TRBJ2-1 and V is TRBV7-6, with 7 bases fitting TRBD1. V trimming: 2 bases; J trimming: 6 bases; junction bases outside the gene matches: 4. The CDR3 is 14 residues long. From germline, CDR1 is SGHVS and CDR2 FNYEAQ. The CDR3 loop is CASSLLRDSNEQFF. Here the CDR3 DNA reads TGTGCCAGCAGCTTACTGAGGGACAGCAATGAGCAGTTCTTC.

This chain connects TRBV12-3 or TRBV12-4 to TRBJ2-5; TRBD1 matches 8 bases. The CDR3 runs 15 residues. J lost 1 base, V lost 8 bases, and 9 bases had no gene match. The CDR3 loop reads CASGTGQGGQETQYF. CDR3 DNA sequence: TGTGCCAGCGGAACCGGACAGGGTGGCCAAGAGACCCAGTACTTC.

The CDR3: CASSLDRGGTDTQYF. The DNA of the CDR3 is TGTGCCAGCAGCTTGGACAGGGGTGGCACAGATACGCAGTATTTT. V gene TRBV7-2 combines with J gene TRBJ2-3; 9 nucleotides match TRBD1. Germline values: CDR1 SGHTA, CDR2 FQGNSA. Trimming cost V 3 bases and J 1 base; bases outside gene matches: 2. The CDR3 loop spans 15 amino acids.

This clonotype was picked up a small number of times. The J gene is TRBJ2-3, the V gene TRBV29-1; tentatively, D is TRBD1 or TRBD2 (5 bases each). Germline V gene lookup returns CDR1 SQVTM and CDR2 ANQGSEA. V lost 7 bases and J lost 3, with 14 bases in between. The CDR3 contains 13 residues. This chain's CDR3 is CSGARGRTDTQYF. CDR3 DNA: TGCAGCGGAGCCCGGGGCAGGACAGATACGCAGTATTTT.

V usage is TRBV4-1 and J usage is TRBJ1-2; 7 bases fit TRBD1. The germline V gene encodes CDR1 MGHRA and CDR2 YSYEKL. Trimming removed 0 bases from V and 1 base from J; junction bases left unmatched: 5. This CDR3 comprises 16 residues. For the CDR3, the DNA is TGCGCCAGCAGCCAAGACCGAAGGGGGCGTAACTATGGCTACACCTTC. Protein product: CASSQDRRGRNYGYTF.

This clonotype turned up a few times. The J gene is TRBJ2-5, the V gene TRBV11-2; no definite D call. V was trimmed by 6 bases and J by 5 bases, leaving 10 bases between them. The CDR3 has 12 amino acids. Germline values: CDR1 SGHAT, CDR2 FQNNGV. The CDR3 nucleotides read TGTGCCAGCAGATGGGGTTCGGAGACCCAGTACTTC. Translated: CASRWGSETQYF.

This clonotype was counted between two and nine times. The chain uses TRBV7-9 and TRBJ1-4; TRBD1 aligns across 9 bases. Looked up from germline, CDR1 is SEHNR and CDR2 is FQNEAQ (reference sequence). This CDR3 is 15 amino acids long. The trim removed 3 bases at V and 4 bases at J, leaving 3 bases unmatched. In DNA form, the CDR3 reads TGTGCCAGCAGCTTGCAGACAGGGGGTAATGAAAAACTGTTTTTT. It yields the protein CASSLQTGGNEKLFF.

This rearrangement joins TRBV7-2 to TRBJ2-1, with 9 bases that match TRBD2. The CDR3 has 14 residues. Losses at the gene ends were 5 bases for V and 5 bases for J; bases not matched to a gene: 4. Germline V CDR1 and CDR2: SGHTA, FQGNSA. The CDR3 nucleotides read TGTGCCAGCAGCCCAGCGGGAGGCGACAATGAGCAGTTCTTC. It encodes CASSPAGGDNEQFF.

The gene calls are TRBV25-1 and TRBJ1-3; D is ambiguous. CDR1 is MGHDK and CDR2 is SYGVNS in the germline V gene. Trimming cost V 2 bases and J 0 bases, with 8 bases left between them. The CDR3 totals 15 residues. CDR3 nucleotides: TGTGCCAGCAGTGAACACGCGAACTCTGGAAACACCATATATTTT. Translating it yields CASSEHANSGNTIYF.

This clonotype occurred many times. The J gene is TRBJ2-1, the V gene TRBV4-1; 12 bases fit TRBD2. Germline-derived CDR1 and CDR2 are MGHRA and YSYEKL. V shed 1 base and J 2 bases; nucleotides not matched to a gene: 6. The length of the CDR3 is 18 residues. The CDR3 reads CASSQGLAGASTYNEQFF. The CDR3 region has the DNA TGCGCCAGCAGCCAAGGACTAGCGGGGGCCTCGACCTACAATGAGCAGTTCTTC.

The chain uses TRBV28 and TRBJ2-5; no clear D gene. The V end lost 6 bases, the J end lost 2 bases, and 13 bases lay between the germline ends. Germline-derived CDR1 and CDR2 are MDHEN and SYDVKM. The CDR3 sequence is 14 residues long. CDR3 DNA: TGTGCCAGCAGACCGGACGGTATGCAAGAGACCCAGTACTTC. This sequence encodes CASRPDGMQETQYF.

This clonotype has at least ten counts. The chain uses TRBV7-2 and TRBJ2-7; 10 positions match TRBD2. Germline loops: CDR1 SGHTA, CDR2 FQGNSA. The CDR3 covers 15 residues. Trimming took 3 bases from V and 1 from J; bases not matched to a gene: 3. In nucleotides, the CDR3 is TGTGCCAGCAGCTTTAGCGGGGGGAAATCCTACGAGCAGTACTTC. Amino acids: CASSFSGGKSYEQYF. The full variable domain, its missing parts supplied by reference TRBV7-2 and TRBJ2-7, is GAGVSQSPSNKVTEKGKDVELRCDPISGHTALYWYRQSLGQGLEFLIYFQGNSAPDKSGLPSDRFSAERTGGSVSTLTIQRTQQEDSAVYLCASSFSGGKSYEQYFGPGTRLTVT.

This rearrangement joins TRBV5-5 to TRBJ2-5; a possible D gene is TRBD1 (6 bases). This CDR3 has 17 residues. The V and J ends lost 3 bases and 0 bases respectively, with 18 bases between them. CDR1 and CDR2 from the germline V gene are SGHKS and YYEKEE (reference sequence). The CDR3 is CASSSAPTGKNQETQYF. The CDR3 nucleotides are TGTGCCAGCAGCTCAGCCCCTACAGGGAAGAACCAAGAGACCCAGTACTTC.

CDR3 amino acids: CASSVGQTSDTQYF. CDR3 sequence (DNA): TGTGCCAGCAGTGTTGGACAGACATCAGATACGCAGTATTTT. J is TRBJ2-3 and V is TRBV2; possibly TRBD1 for D (6 bases). Deletions cut 4 bases from V and 4 bases from J, with 12 bases between. This CDR3 is built from 14 residues. Germline assignment: CDR1 SNHLY and CDR2 FYNNEI.